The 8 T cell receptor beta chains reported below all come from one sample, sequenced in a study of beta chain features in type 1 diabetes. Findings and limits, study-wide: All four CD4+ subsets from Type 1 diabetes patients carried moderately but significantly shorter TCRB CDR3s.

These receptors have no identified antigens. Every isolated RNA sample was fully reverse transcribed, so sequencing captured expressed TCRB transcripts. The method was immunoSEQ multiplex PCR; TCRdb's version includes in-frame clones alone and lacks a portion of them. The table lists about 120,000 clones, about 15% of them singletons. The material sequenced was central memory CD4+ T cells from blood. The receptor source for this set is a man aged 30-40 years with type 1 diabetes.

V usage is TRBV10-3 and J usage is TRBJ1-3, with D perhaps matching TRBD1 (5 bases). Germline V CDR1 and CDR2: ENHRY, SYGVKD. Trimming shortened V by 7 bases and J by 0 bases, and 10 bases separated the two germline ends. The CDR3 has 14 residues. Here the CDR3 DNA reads TGTGCCATCAAGTCAGGGTCCTCTGGAAACACCATATATTTT. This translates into CAIKSGSSGNTIYF.

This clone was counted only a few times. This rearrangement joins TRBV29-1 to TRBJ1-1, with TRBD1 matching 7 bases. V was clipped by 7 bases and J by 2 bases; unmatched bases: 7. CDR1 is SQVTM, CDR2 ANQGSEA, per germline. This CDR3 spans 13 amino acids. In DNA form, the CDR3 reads TGCAGCGGACTGGGACAGTTAAACACTGAAGCTTTCTTT. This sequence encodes CSGLGQLNTEAFF.

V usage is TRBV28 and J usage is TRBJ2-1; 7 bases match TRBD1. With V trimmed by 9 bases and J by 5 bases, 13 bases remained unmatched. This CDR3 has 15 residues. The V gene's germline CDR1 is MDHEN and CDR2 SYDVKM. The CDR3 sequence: CASKRTGTYNNEQFF. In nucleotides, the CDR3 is TGTGCCAGTAAGAGGACAGGAACTTATAACAATGAGCAGTTCTTC.

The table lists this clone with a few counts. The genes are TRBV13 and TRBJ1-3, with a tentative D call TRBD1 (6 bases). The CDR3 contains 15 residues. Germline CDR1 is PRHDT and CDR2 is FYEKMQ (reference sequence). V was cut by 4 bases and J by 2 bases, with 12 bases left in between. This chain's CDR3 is CASSSTGNTGNTIYF. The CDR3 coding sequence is TGTGCCAGCAGCTCAACAGGGAATACTGGAAACACCATATATTTT.

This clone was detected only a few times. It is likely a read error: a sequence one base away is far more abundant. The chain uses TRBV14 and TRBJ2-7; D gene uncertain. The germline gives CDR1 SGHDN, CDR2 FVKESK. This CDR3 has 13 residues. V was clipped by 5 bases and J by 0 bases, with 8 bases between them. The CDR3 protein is CASSSDGSYEQYF. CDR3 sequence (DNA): TGTGCCAGCAGCTCGGACGGCTCCTACGAGCAGTACTTC.

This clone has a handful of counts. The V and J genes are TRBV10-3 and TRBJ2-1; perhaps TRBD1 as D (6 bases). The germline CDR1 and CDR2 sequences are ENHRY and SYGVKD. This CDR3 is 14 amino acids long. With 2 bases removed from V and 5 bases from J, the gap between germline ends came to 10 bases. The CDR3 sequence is CAISEPDRNNEQFF. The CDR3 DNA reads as TGTGCCATCAGTGAGCCCGACAGGAACAATGAGCAGTTCTTC.

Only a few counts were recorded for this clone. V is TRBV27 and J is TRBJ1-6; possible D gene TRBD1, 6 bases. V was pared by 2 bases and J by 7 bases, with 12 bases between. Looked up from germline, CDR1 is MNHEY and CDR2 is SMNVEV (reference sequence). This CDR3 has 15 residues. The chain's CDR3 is CASSLLGGRNSPLHF. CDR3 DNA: TGTGCCAGCAGTTTACTAGGGGGAAGGAATTCACCCCTCCACTTT.

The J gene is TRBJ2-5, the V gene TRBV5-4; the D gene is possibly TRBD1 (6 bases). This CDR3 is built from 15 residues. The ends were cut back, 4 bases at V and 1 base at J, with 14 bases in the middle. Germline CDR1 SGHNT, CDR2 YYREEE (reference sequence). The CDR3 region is CASSPGAGIQETQYF. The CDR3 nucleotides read TGTGCCAGCAGCCCAGGGGCAGGGATCCAAGAGACCCAGTACTTC.